The present entry profiles one T cell receptor beta chain with its context. There is no known antigen for this receptor. No base quality values were provided; no much bigger clone lies one nucleotide off. This sample's time point label indicates: 45 to 50 days after influenza vaccine administration. The source of the sample is a study of response to subunit inactivated influenza vaccine listed by TCRdb under 2018. Notes on the research overall: To follow how T cells responded to a trivalent subunit inactivated influenza vaccine, the researchers relied on deep quantitative profiling of the T cell receptor repertoire. The full study reports these points: The authors suggested that each seasonal influenza vaccination may recruit only a limited number of new T cells.

Library preparation was by RT-PCR. The sequencing machine was an Illumina HiSeq 2500. TCRdb took the public reads, trimmed them with fastp at Q25, ran MiXCR for clone calling and kept in-frame beta chains. Every CDR3 protein is listed once, alongside the most common genes and DNA of its rows. In this sample the table shows 540,000 or so distinct CDR3 sequences, roughly 13% of which occur a single time. Around 13% of the sample is held by the ten biggest clonotypes. Germline trimming amounts to 3 bases on V and 7 bases on J, with 16 as the count of junction bases outside the gene matches. From cysteine to phenylalanine, the CDR3 is 18 amino acids long. Only the CDR3 DNA is retained, 54 bases long and in frame from the first base. According to the germline V gene, CDR1 reads SQVTM and CDR2 reads ANQGSEA.

The receptor was derived from a middle-aged man who received an inactivated influenza vaccine. Donor details come from another sample of the same person, matched by shared clones. The source was PBMCs from blood, collected 35 to 45 days after vaccination. Here the chain combines TRBV29-1 and TRBJ1-4; 11 middle bases align to TRBD1. The CDR3 has the sequence CSVDIVGTGGSRREKLFF. The DNA sequence is as follows: TGCAGCGTTGACATCGTCGGGACAGGGGGTTCCCGGCGTGAAAAACTGTTTTTT.